A single sample is the source of the 31 T cell receptor beta chains below, sequenced in a study of blood T cell repertoires in COVID-19. The protocol was immunoSEQ multiplex PCR, while the TCRdb copy is restricted to in-frame clones and leaves out a portion. The table shows 200,000 to 300,000 clones, with 86% occurring only once. Specimen: peripheral blood. The source of these receptors is a man younger than 45 with active or convalescent COVID-19.

The chain couples TRBV19 to TRBJ2-1; weak D call: TRBD2 (5 bases). The V gene lost 5 bases and the J gene lost 1 base, with 9 bases spanning the gap. This CDR3 is built from 14 residues. Germline V gene lookup returns CDR1 LNHDA and CDR2 SQIVND (reference sequence). CDR3 in DNA: TGTGCCAGTAGTGGAGGTCGGTCCTACAATGAGCAGTTCTTC. Translation gives CASSGGRSYNEQFF.

The J gene is TRBJ1-2, the V gene TRBV19; D is unclear. V was trimmed by 5 bases and J by 6 bases, leaving 4 bases between them. The CDR3 totals 10 residues. Germline CDR1 and CDR2: LNHDA and SQIVND (reference sequence). CDR3 coding DNA: TGTGCCAGTAGTCTCGATGGCTACACCTTC. This gives the protein CASSLDGYTF.

The CDR3 here is CAYRGTYEQYF. The CDR3 DNA reads as TGTGCCTACCGAGGGACCTACGAGCAGTACTTC. The chain joins TRBV30 to TRBJ2-7; possibly TRBD2 for D (5 bases). Germline assignment: CDR1 GTSNPN and CDR2 SVGIG (reference sequence). V was trimmed by 7 bases and J by 2 bases, leaving 9 bases between them. The CDR3 consists of 11 residues.

This clone was seen a handful of times. V and J are TRBV7-2 and TRBJ2-3; TRBD2 matches 11 bases. Germline V gives CDR1 SGHTA, CDR2 FQGNSA. The CDR3 contains 19 residues. J gave up 1 base and V 3 bases, and 12 bases lay outside the gene matches. The DNA of the CDR3 is TGTGCCAGCAGCTTTAGCGGGGGGGCCAGTAGGGCACGCACAGATACGCAGTATTTT. Residues: CASSFSGGASRARTDTQYF.

CDR3 residues: CASWDSGGTTSYEQYF. The CDR3 nucleotides read TGCGCCAGCTGGGATAGCGGGGGGACCACTTCCTACGAGCAGTACTTC. The chain is built from TRBV10-2 and TRBJ2-7; 10 positions match TRBD2. The CDR3 loop spans 16 amino acids. V gave up 8 bases and J gave up 1 base; unmatched junction bases: 11. The germline V gene encodes CDR1 WSHSY and CDR2 SAAADI.

The chain is built from TRBV12-3 or TRBV12-4 and TRBJ1-3, with D tentatively TRBD1 (5 bases). V was trimmed by 7 bases and J by 0 bases, leaving 7 bases between them. CDR3 length equals 13 residues. For the CDR3, the DNA is TGTGCCAGCACCGACAGCTCTGGAAACACCATATATTTT. Translating gives CASTDSSGNTIYF.

The genes are TRBV30 and TRBJ1-2, with D perhaps TRBD1 (5 bases). V lost 0 bases to trimming and J lost 6 bases, with 20 bases between them. From germline, CDR1 is GTSNPN and CDR2 SVGIG (reference sequence). The CDR3 has 16 amino acids. The CDR3 reads CAWSVHPPQPGHGYTF. CDR3 nucleotides: TGTGCCTGGAGTGTACATCCCCCCCAGCCAGGGCATGGCTACACCTTC.

This chain uses TRBV4-3 with TRBJ2-1, with 7 positions matching TRBD2. J lost 5 bases, V lost 0 bases, and 4 bases had no gene match. This CDR3 spans 15 amino acids. Germline lookup yields CDR1 LGHNA and CDR2 YSLEER. In DNA, the CDR3 is TGCGCCAGCAGCCAAGACCGAGCGGGGAACAATGAGCAGTTCTTC. It codes for CASSQDRAGNNEQFF.

The chain links TRBV5-1 to TRBJ1-1, with 8 bases fitting TRBD1. CDR3 length: 14 amino acids. Germline V gene lookup returns CDR1 SGHRS and CDR2 YFSETQ. The V segment lost 9 bases and the J segment 0 bases; nucleotides outside the gene matches: 7. CDR3 bases: TGCGCCACCAGACAGGGGACTTTGAACACTGAAGCTTTCTTT. Its translation is CATRQGTLNTEAFF. The complete variable domain, with remaining parts taken from reference TRBV5-1 and TRBJ1-1, reads KAGVTQTPRYLIKTRGQQVTLSCSPISGHRSVSWYQQTPGQGLQFLFEYFSETQRNKGNFPGRFSGRQFSNSRSEMNVSTLELGDSALYLCATRQGTLNTEAFFGQGTRLTVV.

The chain links TRBV10-2 to TRBJ1-5; 7 bases fit TRBD1. V lost 8 bases to trimming and J lost 4 bases; unmatched junction nucleotides: 8. The CDR3 runs 14 residues. Germline V CDR1 and CDR2: WSHSY, SAAADI. The CDR3 DNA is TGCGCCAGCGCACTTACACAGGGGAATCAGCCCCAGCATTTT. This translates into CASALTQGNQPQHF.

The chain is built from TRBV7-9 and TRBJ1-1; maybe TRBD1 (5 bases). This CDR3 spans 15 amino acids. Trimming removed 5 bases at V and 2 bases at J, with 15 bases between. Germline-derived CDR1 and CDR2 are SEHNR and FQNEAQ (reference sequence). CDR3 nucleotide sequence: TGTGCCAGCAGCCACGAGGGACTGGGAAACACTGAAGCTTTCTTT. Translated, it gives CASSHEGLGNTEAFF.

The genes are TRBV7-2 and TRBJ2-7; D not certain. Trimming stripped 0 bases from V and 6 bases from J, with 12 bases between. From germline, CDR1 is SGHTA and CDR2 FQGNSA. The CDR3 sequence is 14 residues long. The DNA of the CDR3 is TGTGCCAGCAGCTTAGCCTGGCAGGCACGCGAGCAGTACTTC. It codes for CASSLAWQAREQYF.

The chain recombines TRBV7-2 with TRBJ1-2; D ambiguous. Trimming took off 5 bases at V and 6 bases at J, with 19 bases between the two ends. From germline, CDR1 is SGHTA and CDR2 FQGNSA. The CDR3 runs 15 residues. CDR3 region: CASSPGGDPGHGYTF. The CDR3 nucleotides are TGTGCCAGCAGCCCGGGCGGGGATCCCGGGCATGGCTACACCTTC.

This clone was seen once. This sequence joins TRBV5-1 and TRBJ2-5; 9 bases align to TRBD1. The germline gives CDR1 SGHRS, CDR2 YFSETQ. The CDR3 loop spans 14 amino acids. Unmatched junction bases numbered 6, after V lost 5 bases and J lost 4 bases. This chain's CDR3 is CASRLTGGPETQYF. The CDR3 coding sequence is TGCGCCAGCAGGTTGACAGGGGGTCCAGAGACCCAGTACTTC.

The chain has TRBV11-2 and TRBJ1-6; 7 bases line up with TRBD1. The V gene's germline CDR1 is SGHAT and CDR2 FQNNGV. The V and J ends lost 5 bases and 4 bases, in that order; junction bases with no gene match: 5. This CDR3 has 15 residues. CDR3 DNA: TGTGCCAGCAGCCGTGGGACAGAATATAATTCACCCCTCCACTTT. Translated: CASSRGTEYNSPLHF.

This chain connects TRBV7-2 to TRBJ2-5; weak D call: TRBD2 (5 bases). V was shortened by 5 bases and J by 5 bases, with 18 bases between the two germline ends. Looked up from germline, CDR1 is SGHTA and CDR2 is FQGNSA. CDR3 length: 15 amino acids. The CDR3 DNA sequence: TGTGCCAGCAGCCCTAGTTCTGGGAGCATCGAGACCCAGTACTTC. Amino acids: CASSPSSGSIETQYF.

The chain is built from TRBV7-9 and TRBJ1-1; D remains ambiguous. Germline V gene data show CDR1 as SEHNR and CDR2 as FQNEAQ (reference sequence). V was cut by 3 bases and J by 1 base, with 9 bases left in between. There are 14 residues in the CDR3. The CDR3 reads CASSFREGNTEAFF. CDR3 sequence (DNA): TGTGCCAGCAGCTTTAGGGAGGGGAACACTGAAGCTTTCTTT.

V is TRBV5-1 and J is TRBJ2-1; possible D gene TRBD1, 5 bases. The CDR3 sequence is 15 residues long. CDR1 is SGHRS, CDR2 YFSETQ, per germline. The V end was cut by 3 bases, the J end by 5 bases, with 15 bases between. Here the CDR3 reads CASSSGQGADNEQFF. The CDR3 region has the DNA TGCGCCAGCAGCTCAGGACAAGGGGCGGACAATGAGCAGTTCTTC.

The chain employs TRBV6-5 and TRBJ1-6, with 11 bases aligning to TRBD1. Trimming took 9 bases from V and 3 from J; bases not matched to a gene: 4. CDR3 length: 15 amino acids. The germline V gene has CDR1 MNHEY and CDR2 SVGAGI. The CDR3: CARWDRGNYNSPLHF. CDR3 sequence (DNA): TGTGCCAGATGGGACAGGGGGAACTATAATTCACCCCTCCACTTT.

In DNA, the CDR3 is TGCAGCGCCGGGAAGGGCACTGAAGCTTTCTTT. Protein sequence: CSAGKGTEAFF. This chain joins TRBV29-1 and TRBJ1-1; D is ambiguous. V lost 7 bases to trimming and J lost 4 bases, with 10 bases between them. This CDR3 is built from 11 residues. CDR1 is SQVTM, CDR2 ANQGSEA, per germline. Together with reference TRBV29-1 and TRBJ1-1, the CDR3 gives the full variable domain: SAVISQKPSRDICQRGTSLTIQCQVDSQVTMMFWYRQQPGQSLTLIATANQGSEATYESGFVIDKFPISRPNLTFSTLTVSNMSPEDSSIYLCSAGKGTEAFFGQGTRLTVV.

This rearrangement joins TRBV5-6 to TRBJ1-2, with D possibly TRBD1 on 6 matching bases. Trimming took 4 bases from V and 2 from J, leaving 12 bases between them. The CDR3 is 14 residues long. Germline V lookup: CDR1 SGHDT, CDR2 YYEEEE. CDR3 nucleotides: TGTGCCAGCAGCCATGGACAGTCCAACTATGGCTACACCTTC. Encoded protein: CASSHGQSNYGYTF.

This sequence joins TRBV19 and TRBJ2-1, with 9 bases that match TRBD1. The junction had 4 bases not matched to a gene; V was cut back by 4 bases and J by 3 bases. The length of the CDR3 is 15 residues. Germline assignment: CDR1 LNHDA and CDR2 SQIVND (reference sequence). The CDR3 loop is CASSTGQGYYNEQFF. The CDR3 DNA follows: TGTGCCAGTAGTACGGGACAGGGCTACTACAATGAGCAGTTCTTC.

This chain joins TRBV10-3 and TRBJ1-2; 8 nucleotides agree with TRBD1. The CDR3 has 14 residues. From germline, CDR1 is ENHRY and CDR2 SYGVKD. V trimming: 6 bases; J trimming: 6 bases; junction bases outside the gene matches: 9. This CDR3 reads CAISQQGQVDGYTF. Here the CDR3 DNA reads TGTGCCATCAGCCAGCAGGGACAGGTGGATGGCTACACCTTC.

The chain couples TRBV6-2 or TRBV6-3 to TRBJ2-5; TRBD2 aligns across 7 bases. The CDR3 loop spans 18 amino acids. V shed 0 bases, J shed 2 bases, and the junction held 12 bases outside the gene matches. From germline, CDR1 is MNHEY and CDR2 SVGEGT. CDR3 residues: CASSYSQGLRGSQETQYF. The CDR3 coding sequence is TGTGCCAGCAGTTACTCCCAAGGCTTGCGGGGGAGTCAAGAGACCCAGTACTTC.

The CDR3 reads CATSRDRGHVNTQYF. The CDR3 DNA sequence: TGTGCCACCAGCAGAGACAGGGGGCACGTGAATACGCAGTATTTT. The J gene is TRBJ2-3, the V gene TRBV15; 8 bases fit TRBD1. Looked up from germline, CDR1 is LNHNV and CDR2 is YYDKDF (reference sequence). The V segment lost 0 bases and the J segment 7 bases; nucleotides outside the gene matches: 6. There are 15 residues in the CDR3.

The rearrangement links TRBV30 to TRBJ1-4, with D tentatively TRBD1 (5 bases). CDR1 and CDR2 (germline): GTSNPN, SVGIG (reference sequence). Trimming shortened V by 1 base and J by 3 bases, and 12 bases separated the two germline ends. CDR3 length: 15 amino acids. The CDR3: CAWSASFRANEKLFF. CDR3 DNA: TGTGCCTGGAGTGCTTCTTTCAGGGCTAATGAAAAACTGTTTTTT.

There are a few counts of this clone. The chain couples TRBV4-1 to TRBJ1-4, with TRBD1 matching over 8 bases. CDR3 length: 15 amino acids. CDR1 MGHRA and CDR2 YSYEKL come from the germline V gene. V shed 3 bases and J 7 bases; nucleotides not matched to a gene: 7. CDR3 protein: CASSQAQGDLEKLFF. The CDR3 nucleotides are TGCGCCAGCAGCCAGGCACAGGGGGATCTTGAAAAACTGTTTTTT.

Turning to this clone: In the same sample, other DNA sequences code for this CDR3. The chain employs TRBV6-5 and TRBJ1-2, with 12 bases lining up with TRBD1. Unmatched junction bases numbered 3, after V lost 2 bases and J lost 8 bases. Germline V gene lookup returns CDR1 MNHEY and CDR2 SVGAGI. The CDR3 loop spans 14 amino acids. CDR3 coding DNA: TGTGCCAGCAGTTACACGGGACAGGGGGCCGGCTACACCTTC. Translated: CASSYTGQGAGYTF.

The sample holds one count of this clone. The chain joins TRBV6-6 to TRBJ2-2; 10 nucleotides agree with TRBD2. CDR3 length: 17 residues. The germline gives CDR1 MNHNY, CDR2 SVGAGI (reference sequence). The V segment lost 5 bases and the J segment 5 bases; nucleotides outside the gene matches: 11. Here the CDR3 DNA reads TGTGCCAGCAGTCCATATGGGGGTAGCGGGGGGACCGGGGAGCTGTTTTTT. This codes for CASSPYGGSGGTGELFF.

The chain recombines TRBV5-8 with TRBJ1-1; D gene uncertain. The CDR3 length is 15 residues. Trimming cost V 1 base and J 5 bases, with 15 bases left between them. In germline, CDR1 is SGHTS, CDR2 YDEGEE. Here the CDR3 DNA reads TGTGCCAGCAGCTTGATTCCCACGGCAGGTACTGAAGCTTTCTTT. Translating gives CASSLIPTAGTEAFF.

CDR3 loop: CSVEIRGRSTEAFF. The CDR3 region has the DNA TGCAGCGTTGAAATTCGGGGTAGGAGCACTGAAGCTTTCTTT. V and J are TRBV29-1 and TRBJ1-1; D is undetermined. CDR1 SQVTM and CDR2 ANQGSEA come from the germline V gene. Trimming left V 2 bases short and J 4 bases short, with 14 bases between. CDR3 length equals 14 residues.